This T cell receptor (beta chain) was captured by sequencing in a study of OX40 agonist ivuxolimab in advanced cancers. Study-level background: Clinicians treated patients with ivuxolimab, an agonistic anti-OX40 (CD134) antibody.

Study-wide results and caveats: Relative to CD4+, CD8+ T cells held more expanded clones on average.

Assay: immunoSEQ multiplex PCR; the TCRdb copy retains only in-frame clones and omits some. The table records about 33,000 clones, approximately 84% of them present only once. CDR3 length equals 13 residues. Germline V gene lookup returns CDR1 SEHNR and CDR2 FQNEAQ (reference sequence). Deletions cut 4 bases from V and 4 bases from J, with 10 bases between. Points on this clone: The target antigen is unknown.

Sampled blood was obtained at baseline, cycle 4 day 1, and cycle 7 day 1. The sample consisted of CD4+ or CD8+ T cells sorted from blood, taken in a trial of the OX40 agonist ivuxolimab. This sequence originates from an adult with an advanced solid tumor such as melanoma, head and neck, liver or kidney cancer. The V gene is TRBV7-9, the J gene TRBJ1-1; no firm D call. CDR3 sequence: CASSSGESTEAFF. In DNA form, the CDR3 reads TGTGCCAGCAGCTCCGGTGAAAGCACTGAAGCTTTCTTT. The full variable domain, rest sourced from reference TRBV7-9 and TRBJ1-1, is DTGVSQNPRHKITKRGQNVTFRCDPISEHNRLYWYRQTLGQGPEFLTYFQNEAQLEKSRLLSDRFSAERPKGSFSTLEIQRTEQGDSAMYLCASSSGESTEAFFGQGTRLTVV.